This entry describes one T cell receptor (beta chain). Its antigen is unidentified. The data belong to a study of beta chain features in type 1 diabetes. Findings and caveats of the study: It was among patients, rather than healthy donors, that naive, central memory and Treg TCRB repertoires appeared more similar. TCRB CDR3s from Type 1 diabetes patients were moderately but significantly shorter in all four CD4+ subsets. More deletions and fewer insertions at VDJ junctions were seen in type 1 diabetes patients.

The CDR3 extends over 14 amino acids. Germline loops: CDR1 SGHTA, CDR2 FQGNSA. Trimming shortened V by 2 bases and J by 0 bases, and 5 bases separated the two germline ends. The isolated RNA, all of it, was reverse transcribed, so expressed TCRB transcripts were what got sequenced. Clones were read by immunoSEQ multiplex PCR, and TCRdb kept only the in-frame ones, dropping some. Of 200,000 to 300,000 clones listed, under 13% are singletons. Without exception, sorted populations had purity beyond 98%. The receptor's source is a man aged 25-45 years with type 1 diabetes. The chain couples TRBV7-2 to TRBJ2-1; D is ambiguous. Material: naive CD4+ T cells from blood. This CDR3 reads CASSLYYSYNEQFF. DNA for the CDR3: TGTGCCAGCAGCTTATATTACTCCTACAATGAGCAGTTCTTC.